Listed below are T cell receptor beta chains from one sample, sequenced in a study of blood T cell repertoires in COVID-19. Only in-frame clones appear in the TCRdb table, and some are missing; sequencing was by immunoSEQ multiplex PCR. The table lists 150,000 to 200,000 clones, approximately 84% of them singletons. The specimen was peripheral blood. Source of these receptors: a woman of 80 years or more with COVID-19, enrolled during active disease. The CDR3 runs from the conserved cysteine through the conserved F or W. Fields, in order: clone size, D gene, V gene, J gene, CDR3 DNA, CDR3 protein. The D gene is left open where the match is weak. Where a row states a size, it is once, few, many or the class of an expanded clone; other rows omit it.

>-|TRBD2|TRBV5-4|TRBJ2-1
TGTGCCAGCAGCTCCGGGACTAGCGGGTACAATGAGCAGTTCTTC
CASSSGTSGYNEQFF
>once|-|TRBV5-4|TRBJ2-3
TGTGCCAGCAGCTTCGGCGGGTTGACAGATACGCAGTATTTT
CASSFGGLTDTQYF
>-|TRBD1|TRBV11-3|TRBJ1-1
TGTGCCAGCAGCATTACGGGACAGCCGGGCACTGAAGCTTTCTTT
CASSITGQPGTEAFF
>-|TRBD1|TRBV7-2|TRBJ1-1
TGTGCCAGCAGACGGGACAGGGAGAACACTGAAGCTTTCTTT
CASRRDRENTEAFF
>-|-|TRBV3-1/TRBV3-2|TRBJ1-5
TGTGCCAGCAGCCCCTATGCGGGGCCAGATCAGCCCCAGCATTTT
CASSPYAGPDQPQHF
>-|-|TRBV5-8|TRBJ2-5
TGTGCCAGCAGCCTAACAGTCTTCGAGACCCAGTACTTC
CASSLTVFETQYF
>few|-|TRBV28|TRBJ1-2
TGTGCCAGCAGTTTGTCAGGGATCTATGGCTACACCTTC
CASSLSGIYGYTF
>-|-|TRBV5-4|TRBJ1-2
TGTGCCAGCAGCTTGGCCAGGGAACATGGCTACACCTTC
CASSLAREHGYTF
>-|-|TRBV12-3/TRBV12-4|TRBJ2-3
TGTGCCAGCAGCCCCGGGAACACGCAGTATTTT
CASSPGNTQYF
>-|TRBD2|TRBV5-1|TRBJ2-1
TGCGCCAGCAGCTTGCTTAGCGGGGCGGTCGGTGAGCAGTTCTTC
CASSLLSGAVGEQFF